Listed below are T cell receptor beta chains from one sample, sequenced in a study of T cells in Graves' hyperthyroidism and ophthalmopathy. TCRdb fed the multiplex PCR reads into MiXCR, producing one record per CDR3 protein. The sample consists of approximately 600,000 distinct CDR3 sequences, under 15% of them appearing once. What was sequenced was blood. These receptors all stem from a woman aged 40 to 50 with Graves' ophthalmopathy. Both conserved end residues are part of each CDR3. The D gene is left open where the match is weak. Some rows have no size entry. The others give once, few or many, or a class for an expanded clone.

v_call	d_call	clone_size	j_call	cdr3_nt	cdr3_aa
TRBV4-3	-	many	TRBJ2-5	TGCGCCAGCAGCCAAGATGGTCTCGGCAGGACGGAGACCCAGTACTTC	CASSQDGLGRTETQYF
TRBV6-5	TRBD1	many	TRBJ1-5	TGTGCCAGCAGTCCCCTATTGAGTTTCGGGACAGGTAATCAGCCCCAGCATTTT	CASSPLLSFGTGNQPQHF
TRBV7-9	-	many	TRBJ2-7	TGTGCCAGCAGCGCCGAAGAGCAGTACTTC	CASSAEEQYF
TRBV6-1	TRBD2	many	TRBJ2-7	TGTGCCAGCGGTGAGCGGGGGCGGAACACCTACGAGCAGTACTTC	CASGERGRNTYEQYF
TRBV28	-	-	TRBJ2-3	TGTGCCAGCTTGTTGGGTCGGTTTGGTACGCAGTATTTT	CASLLGRFGTQYF
TRBV2	-	-	TRBJ2-7	TGTGCCAGCAGTGAAAGCCCGACCTACGAGCAGTACTTC	CASSESPTYEQYF
TRBV19	TRBD1	many	TRBJ2-2	TGTGCCAGTAGTCAGACAGGGGCCACCGGGGAGCTGTTTTTT	CASSQTGATGELFF
TRBV7-3	-	many	TRBJ2-1	TGTGCCAGCAGCTCCGGGGCGGGAGAGCAGTTCTTC	CASSSGAGEQFF
TRBV10-3	TRBD1	many	TRBJ1-1	TGTGCCATAGGGACAGGGAAAATGAACACTGAAGCTTTCTTT	CAIGTGKMNTEAFF
TRBV28	-	many	TRBJ1-1	TGTGCCAGCAGTGACCGGGTTAGGGCTTTCTTT	CASSDRVRAFF
TRBV9	-	many	TRBJ2-2	TGTGCCAGCAGCGTAGGGCCACAGGGCAACACCGGGGAGCTGTTTTTT	CASSVGPQGNTGELFF
TRBV10-2	TRBD1	few	TRBJ2-2	TGCGCCAGCAGCTCCACAGGGGGTCAGAGCACCGGGGAGCTGTTTTTT	CASSSTGGQSTGELFF
TRBV28	-	many	TRBJ1-5	TGTGCCAGCAATCCGATCGATCAGCCCCAGCATTTT	CASNPIDQPQHF
TRBV7-8	-	-	TRBJ1-2	TGTGCCAGCAGCTTTCGGAATAACTATGGCTACACCTTC	CASSFRNNYGYTF
TRBV5-1	TRBD2	many	TRBJ2-7	TGCGCCAGCAGCTTGGAAGCGGGAGCCCCCTACGAGCAGTACTTC	CASSLEAGAPYEQYF
TRBV24-1	-	many	TRBJ2-7	TGTGCCACCAGTCCTACTAGCCTTTCGGCGGGGGAGCAGTACTTC	CATSPTSLSAGEQYF
TRBV20-1	-	-	TRBJ2-7	TGCAGTGCTAGCGGGGTGGCGGCAGGCTCCTACGAGCAGTACTTC	CSASGVAAGSYEQYF
TRBV5-1	-	many	TRBJ2-7	TGCGCCAGCAGCTTGGCCGATCGGGACCCGGTGTACTTC	CASSLADRDPVYF
TRBV6-1	-	few	TRBJ2-5	TGTGCCAGCAGTGAAGGGGGGAATCAGCCCCAAGAGACCCAGTACTTC	CASSEGGNQPQETQYF
TRBV7-2	TRBD1	few	TRBJ2-7	TGTGCCAGCAGCTGGCCGGACAGGAACTCCTACGAGCAGTACTTC	CASSWPDRNSYEQYF
TRBV7-9	-	few	TRBJ1-5	TGTGCCAGCAGCTTACACAGGGAACAGCCCCAGCATTTT	CASSLHREQPQHF
TRBV4-2	TRBD2	few	TRBJ2-7	TGTGCCAGCAGCCAAGTGGGGACTAGCGGGAGAGTCGAGCAGTACTTC	CASSQVGTSGRVEQYF
TRBV10-3	-	many	TRBJ1-3	TGTGCCATCAGTGAGCGCGAGAACTCTGGAAACACCATATATTTT	CAISERENSGNTIYF
TRBV6-2/TRBV6-3	-	-	TRBJ2-4	TGTGCCAGCAGTTACTCGATGTTAGCCAAAAACATTCAGTACTTC	CASSYSMLAKNIQYF
TRBV6-1	-	many	TRBJ2-5	TGTGCCAGCAGTGTCAGGGAAAGGGGGGAGACCCAGTACTTC	CASSVRERGETQYF
TRBV28	-	many	TRBJ1-5	TGTGCCAGCAGTATCGAAAACAATCAGCCCCAGCATTTT	CASSIENNQPQHF
TRBV27	-	many	TRBJ2-5	TGTGCCAGCAGGGGAACCAGGATCCAAGAGACCCAGTACTTC	CASRGTRIQETQYF
TRBV28	-	many	TRBJ2-4	TGTGCCAGCAGTTTCTCGGCCTCCGCGGGATCCAAAAACATTCAGTACTTC	CASSFSASAGSKNIQYF
TRBV6-2/TRBV6-3	TRBD1	many	TRBJ2-2	TGTGCCAGCACCGTACTCGGGACAGGGAACACCGGGGAGCTGTTTTTT	CASTVLGTGNTGELFF
TRBV5-1	-	few	TRBJ1-3	TGCACCAGCAGCTTGGTTTCGGGAACTACTGGAAACACCATATATTTT	CTSSLVSGTTGNTIYF
TRBV20-1	-	-	TRBJ1-1	TGCAGTGCTAGAGAATGGGGGACACGGAACACTGAAGCTTTCTTT	CSAREWGTRNTEAFF
TRBV12-3/TRBV12-4	TRBD2	many	TRBJ2-7	TGTGCCAGCAGTCTTCTCGGACTAGCGGGAAAGGACGAGCAGTACTTC	CASSLLGLAGKDEQYF
TRBV18	TRBD2	-	TRBJ2-3	TGTGCCAGCTCATCCTCTAGCGGGAGGCGCACAGATACGCAGTATTTT	CASSSSSGRRTDTQYF
TRBV2	TRBD1	many	TRBJ1-4	TGTGCCAGCCGGAAGGGGGCGGGGGAAAAACTGTTTTTT	CASRKGAGEKLFF
TRBV19	-	many	TRBJ2-7	TGTGCCAGTACCCCCCACCACACGAGCTCCTACGAGCAGTACTTC	CASTPHHTSSYEQYF
TRBV5-1	TRBD1	-	TRBJ1-1	TGCGCCAGCAGCTTTGGGGACAGGATTTCTGAAGCTTTCTTT	CASSFGDRISEAFF
TRBV9	-	many	TRBJ1-1	TGTGCCAGCAGCGTAGGCGGAACCCCGGGGCCAACCATGAACACTGAAGCTTTCTTT	CASSVGGTPGPTMNTEAFF
TRBV12-3/TRBV12-4	TRBD2	many	TRBJ2-7	TGTGCCAGCAGCCAAAAGACTAGCGGACCGTCTCGCGAGCAGTACTTC	CASSQKTSGPSREQYF
TRBV28	-	-	TRBJ2-7	TGTGCCAGCAGTTTATCGGTGACAGGTCACGAGCAGTACTTC	CASSLSVTGHEQYF
TRBV30	TRBD2	many	TRBJ2-2	TGTGCCCAACCCCGGCGGGGGGCGGACACCGGGGAGCTGTTTTTT	CAQPRRGADTGELFF
TRBV6-2/TRBV6-3	TRBD1	many	TRBJ1-5	TGTGCCAGCACCAACCGGGACAGCACATATAGCAATCAGCCCCAGCATTTT	CASTNRDSTYSNQPQHF
TRBV11-2	TRBD2	-	TRBJ2-7	TGTGCCAGCAGCCTAACCGGGACTAGCGGGAGACTCTACGAGCAGTACTTC	CASSLTGTSGRLYEQYF
TRBV2	-	many	TRBJ1-5	TGTGCCAGTTGGGGGCCCACGGGCAATCAGCCCCAGCATTTT	CASWGPTGNQPQHF
TRBV12-3/TRBV12-4	TRBD1	-	TRBJ1-5	TGTGCCAGCAGTGCGACAGGGACCCCGACCCATTTT	CASSATGTPTHF
TRBV30	-	many	TRBJ1-5	TGTGCCTGGAGTGTACTTGGGGAGGGGAACCCCCAGCATTTT	CAWSVLGEGNPQHF
TRBV27	-	many	TRBJ2-2	TGTGCCAGCAGTTACGTGGGCTATGGCCGGGAGCTGTTTTTT	CASSYVGYGRELFF
TRBV12-3/TRBV12-4	TRBD2	many	TRBJ2-7	TGTGCCAGCAGTCCCGGGAGGCAGTCCTACGAGCAGTACTTC	CASSPGRQSYEQYF
TRBV15	-	many	TRBJ1-2	TGTGCCACCAGCAGGGACGGTTATGGCTACACCTTC	CATSRDGYGYTF
TRBV24-1	-	-	TRBJ2-3	TGTGCCACCAGTGACCCAAACACAGATACGCAGTATTTT	CATSDPNTDTQYF
TRBV20-1	-	many	TRBJ2-7	TGCAGTGCGCTGACGGATACTTCCTCCTACGAGCAGTACTTC	CSALTDTSSYEQYF
TRBV12-3/TRBV12-4	TRBD1	many	TRBJ1-5	TGTGCCAGCAGTTTCCGGGACAGGGGCCATTATAGCAATCAGCCCCAGCATTTT	CASSFRDRGHYSNQPQHF
TRBV3-1	-	many	TRBJ1-5	TGTGCCAGCAGCCAAGATCTGCGGGATCAGCCCCAGCATTTT	CASSQDLRDQPQHF
TRBV29-1	-	many	TRBJ2-7	TGCAGCGTTCGTGACATCAACTACGAGCAGTACTTC	CSVRDINYEQYF
TRBV28	-	many	TRBJ2-7	TGTGCCAGCAGCCGACCGTCAACAGGGTACGAGCAGTACTTC	CASSRPSTGYEQYF
TRBV27	-	-	TRBJ2-5	TGTGCCACCAGTGATTATGGGTGGTTTCGGGGAGAGACCCAGTACTTC	CATSDYGWFRGETQYF
TRBV24-1	TRBD1	many	TRBJ1-5	TGTGCCACCCAGGACAGGGAAGGCAATCAGCCCCAGCATTTT	CATQDREGNQPQHF
TRBV2	-	many	TRBJ2-7	TGTGCCAGCGGACAGAACTACGAGCAGTACTTC	CASGQNYEQYF
TRBV11-2	-	many	TRBJ1-1	TGTGCCAGCAGCTTAGACAGGGCCACTGAAGCTTTCTTT	CASSLDRATEAFF
TRBV6-1	-	few	TRBJ2-7	TGTGCCAGCAGCGAAGATGGAGGGGGCGCGTCCGAGCAGTACTTC	CASSEDGGGASEQYF
TRBV5-1	TRBD1	many	TRBJ1-2	TGCGCCAGCAGCTTTACGACAGGGGATCTTACCTACACCTTC	CASSFTTGDLTYTF